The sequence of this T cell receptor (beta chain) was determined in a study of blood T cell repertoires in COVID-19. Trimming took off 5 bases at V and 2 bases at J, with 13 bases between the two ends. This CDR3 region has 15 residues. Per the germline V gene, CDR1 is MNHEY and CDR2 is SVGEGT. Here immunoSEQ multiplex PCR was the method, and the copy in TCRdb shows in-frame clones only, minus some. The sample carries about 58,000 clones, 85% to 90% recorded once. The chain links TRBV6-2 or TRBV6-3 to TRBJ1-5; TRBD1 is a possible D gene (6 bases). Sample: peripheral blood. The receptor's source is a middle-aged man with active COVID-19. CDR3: CASSLRGGGNQPQHF. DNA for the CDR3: TGTGCCAGCAGTCTACGAGGGGGGGGCAATCAGCCCCAGCATTTT.